Described below is a single T cell receptor (beta chain) sequence and its context. Its antigen is still unknown. There are no base qualities to consult, and no much larger clone falls within one base. From each donor, a single peripheral blood sample of 95 to 150 mL on average was drawn into heparinised tubes. Using a panel that included CD45RO, CCR7, CD25, CD127, CD95 and CD27, naive, central memory, regulatory and stem cell-like memory CD4+ T cells were sorted on a BD FACSAria II. All sorted populations exceeded 98% purity. PBMCs were separated immediately by Lymphoprep density gradient centrifugation and were stained directly, without being cultured. Samples were stained and sorted in pairs, with one healthy donor and one patient per experiment, so that batch effects were minimized. The data originate from a study of beta chain features in type 1 diabetes (dated by TCRdb to the late 2010s). In terms of the full investigation: No differences in mean age, gender distribution, total cell number or subset yield were found between patients and healthy donors. Across all samples, almost 110 million sorted cells were examined, and cell number per subset correlated strongly with RNA yield. The study compared the TCRB repertoires of sorted circulating CD4+ T cell subsets in recently diagnosed type 1 diabetes patients with those in matched healthy donors. Regulatory and stem cell-like memory subsets were isolated from only 8 patients and about eight healthy donors, whereas naive and central memory subsets came from all 28 donors.

All of the isolated RNA was reverse transcribed with the High Capacity cDNA Reverse Transcription Kit, so expressed TCRB transcripts were sequenced. Deep immunoSEQ sequencing was applied to naive, central memory and regulatory T cell samples, giving an average of roughly 3.3 million total reads per sample. After sorted cells were lysed in RLT buffer, RNA was extracted with DNase-treated RNeasy Micro or Mini kits, with the choice depending on cell number. Each cell subset was processed separately to prevent cross-contamination, with patient and healthy donor samples processed together. TCRB sequences were amplified from cDNA with the immunoSEQ multiplex PCR, producing 87-bp fragments spanning the CDR3 region. Amplicons were sequenced on the Illumina HiSeq platform. On the study's bioinformatics: PCR bias was computationally corrected using synthetic template baselines, reads within Hamming distance 2 were collapsed, and singletons that could not be merged were discarded. Reads were aligned against IMGT to assign V, D and J genes, CDR3 length and insertions or deletions at six rearrangement sites. Clonotype counts were normalized to sorted cell number within each subset before computing true diversity and Gini coefficients with the tcR R package. The overlap coefficient, calculated on TCRB nucleotide sequences, was used to quantify repertoire sharing. Drawn from immuneACCESS, this table holds only the in-frame rearrangements with V and J called that TCRdb kept. Clones are partly lost; checked studies trace under half to an unresolved V gene and leave the rest unexplained. D and trimming come from the DNA, and the V and J calls and clone size come from that table. The sample yields more than 150,000 clones; less than 9.5% were counted once. The top ten clones comprise under 2.5% of the sample.

At the junction V is shortened by 5 bases and J by 2 bases, with 8 bases in between. The germline V gene specifies SQVTM as CDR1 and ANQGSEA as CDR2. Inclusive of the bounding cysteine and phenylalanine, the CDR3 is 12 residues long. Solely the CDR3 DNA is kept, with 36 bases framed from the first base. Broader findings and caveats from the paper: PCR might favor shorter templates, but patient and control samples were amplified and corrected together, so any skew would affect both groups equally. HLA sub-analyses involved small numbers of individuals, so any influence of HLA type on TCRB rearrangement remained unresolved. Fewer insertions and more nucleotide deletions at VDJ recombination sites were observed in patients with type 1 diabetes, implying thymic rearrangement abnormalities. In all four CD4+ subsets, TCRB CDR3 length was moderately but significantly shorter in type 1 diabetes patients. Because cDNA was sequenced instead of genomic DNA, highly expressing activated cells could be over-represented, though the groups showed no difference in activation or CD3 levels. Naive, central memory and regulatory TCRB repertoires appeared to be more similar among patients than among healthy donors.

The chain uses TRBV29-1 and TRBJ2-3, with TRBD2 tentatively as D gene (5 bases match). This clonotype was sampled from a woman under 30 in good health. The sequenced sample was central memory CD4+ T cells from blood. The CDR3 corresponds to CSVRETTDTQYF. The bases are TGCAGCGTTAGGGAGACCACAGATACGCAGTATTTT.